The clone carrying this TCR beta chain was observed a single time. The CDR3 extends over 15 amino acids. This entry comes from a study of blood T cell repertoires in COVID-19. For the study at large: The United States, Italy and Spain provided the acute and convalescent COVID-19 samples.

Per the original methods: From reference gene primer amplification, estimates of nucleated cell counts were derived. TCRdb's copy holds only in-frame clones and misses some; the assay was immunoSEQ multiplex PCR. For V, J and clone size, that table is used; D and trimming come from the DNA. The data contain about 73,000 clones, 70% to 85% of them singletons. The chain links TRBV21-1 to TRBJ2-7; whether TRBD1, the table's D call, matches the DNA was not checked. TRBV21-1 is noted as a pseudogene. This TCR derives from an older woman with acute or convalescent COVID-19. The source material was peripheral blood. CDR3 region: CASSKSGQISYEQYF. The CDR3 DNA reads TGTGCCAGCAGCAAGTCGGGACAGATCTCCTACGAGCAGTACTTC.